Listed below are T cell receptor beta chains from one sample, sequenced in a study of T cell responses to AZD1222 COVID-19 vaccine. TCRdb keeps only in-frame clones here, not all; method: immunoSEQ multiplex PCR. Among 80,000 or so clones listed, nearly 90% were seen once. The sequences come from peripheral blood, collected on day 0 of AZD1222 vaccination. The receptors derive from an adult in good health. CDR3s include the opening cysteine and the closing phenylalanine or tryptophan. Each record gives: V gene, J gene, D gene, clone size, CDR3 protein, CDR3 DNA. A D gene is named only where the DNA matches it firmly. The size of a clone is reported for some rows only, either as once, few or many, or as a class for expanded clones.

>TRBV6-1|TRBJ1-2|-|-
CASSETGTQANYGYTF
TGTGCCAGCAGTGAAACCGGGACACAAGCTAACTATGGCTACACCTTC
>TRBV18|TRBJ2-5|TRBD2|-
CASSPQGTSGETQYF
TGTGCCAGCTCACCACAGGGCACTAGCGGGGAGACCCAGTACTTC
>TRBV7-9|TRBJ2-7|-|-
CASSSKTADEQYF
TGTGCCAGCAGCTCCAAGACCGCGGACGAGCAGTACTTC
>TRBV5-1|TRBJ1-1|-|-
CASSLGIEAFF
TGCGCCAGCAGCTTGGGAATAGAAGCTTTCTTT
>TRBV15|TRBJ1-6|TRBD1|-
CATSSDRGTYNSPLHF
TGTGCCACCTCGTCGGACAGGGGTACCTATAATTCACCCCTCCACTTT
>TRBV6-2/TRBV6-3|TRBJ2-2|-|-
CASSTYVEGELFF
TGTGCCAGCAGTACATACGTAGAGGGGGAGCTGTTTTTT
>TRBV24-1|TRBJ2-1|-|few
CATSAMGEQFF
TGTGCCACCAGCGCAATGGGTGAGCAGTTCTTC
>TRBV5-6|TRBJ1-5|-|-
CASSLRQYQPQHF
TGTGCCAGCAGCTTGCGACAATATCAGCCCCAGCATTTT
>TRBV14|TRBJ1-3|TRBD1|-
CASRTTGVDTIYF
TGTGCCAGCAGAACGACAGGGGTCGACACCATATATTTT
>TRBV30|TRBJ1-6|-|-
CAWRVSEHGNSPLHF
TGTGCCTGGAGAGTCTCCGAACATGGGAATTCACCCCTCCACTTT
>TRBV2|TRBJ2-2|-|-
CASKRGTGELFF
TGTGCCAGCAAGAGGGGAACCGGGGAGCTGTTTTTT
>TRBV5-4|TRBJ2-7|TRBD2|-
CASSLSSGGYEQYF
TGTGCCAGCAGCTTGTCTAGCGGAGGGTACGAGCAGTACTTC
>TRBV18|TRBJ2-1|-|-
CASSPLGGNDFEQFF
TGTGCCAGCTCACCACTGGGCGGGAACGATTTTGAGCAGTTCTTC
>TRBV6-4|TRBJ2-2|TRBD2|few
CASSESGSTGELFF
TGTGCCAGCAGTGAGAGCGGGAGCACCGGGGAGCTGTTTTTT
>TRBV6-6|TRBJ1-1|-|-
CASSLQGVNTEAFF
TGTGCCAGCAGTTTACAGGGAGTGAACACTGAAGCTTTCTTT
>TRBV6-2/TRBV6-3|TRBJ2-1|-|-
CASSRAGDSYNEQFF
TGTGCCAGCAGCAGAGCAGGGGACTCCTACAATGAGCAGTTCTTC
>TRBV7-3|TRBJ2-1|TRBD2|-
CASSPTPALAGWMGEQFF
TGTGCCAGCAGCCCAACCCCGGCTCTAGCGGGCTGGATGGGTGAGCAGTTCTTC
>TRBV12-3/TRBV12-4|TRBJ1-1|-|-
CASSLERNTEAFF
TGTGCCAGCAGTTTGGAAAGGAACACTGAAGCTTTCTTT
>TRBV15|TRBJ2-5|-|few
CATSSGRGLETQYF
TGTGCCACCAGCTCGGGTCGGGGGCTAGAGACCCAGTACTTC
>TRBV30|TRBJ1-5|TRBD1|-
CAWSPPNRGNNQPQHF
TGTGCCTGGAGTCCCCCCAACAGGGGGAACAATCAGCCCCAGCATTTT
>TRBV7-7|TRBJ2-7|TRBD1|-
CASSQGQGDEQYF
TGTGCTAGCAGCCAGGGACAGGGAGACGAGCAGTACTTC
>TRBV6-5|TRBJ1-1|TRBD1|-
CASTMGQGDTEAFF
TGTGCCAGCACCATGGGACAGGGTGACACTGAAGCTTTCTTT
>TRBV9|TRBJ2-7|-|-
CASSGGSGGIGEQYF
TGTGCCAGCAGCGGCGGGTCTGGCGGGATTGGGGAGCAGTACTTC
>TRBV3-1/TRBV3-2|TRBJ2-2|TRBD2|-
CASSQGGLAGGPYGELFF
TGTGCCAGCAGCCAAGGGGGACTAGCGGGAGGGCCCTACGGGGAGCTGTTTTTT
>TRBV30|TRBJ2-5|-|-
CAWGGSETQYF
TGTGCCTGGGGGGGGTCGGAGACCCAGTACTTC
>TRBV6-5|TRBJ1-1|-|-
CASSEWINTEAFF
TGTGCCAGCAGCGAGTGGATCAACACTGAAGCTTTCTTT
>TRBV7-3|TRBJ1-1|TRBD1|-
CASSEQGAATEAFF
TGTGCCAGCAGCGAACAGGGGGCAGCCACTGAAGCTTTCTTT
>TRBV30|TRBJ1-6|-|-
CAWGGLSPSPLHF
TGTGCCTGGGGGGGACTTTCCCCCTCACCCCTCCACTTT
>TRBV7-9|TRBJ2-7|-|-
CASSTYTSYEQYF
TGTGCCAGCAGCACCTATACTAGCTACGAGCAGTACTTC
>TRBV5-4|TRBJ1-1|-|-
CASSFRGRTEAFF
TGTGCCAGCAGCTTTAGGGGGAGGACTGAAGCTTTCTTT
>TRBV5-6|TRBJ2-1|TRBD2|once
CASRWTSGRNEQFF
TGTGCCAGCAGATGGACTAGCGGGAGAAATGAGCAGTTCTTC
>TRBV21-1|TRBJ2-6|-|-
CASTIPGQGLGGANVLTF
TGTGCCAGCACCATCCCGGGACAGGGGCTTGGAGGGGCCAACGTCCTGACTTTC
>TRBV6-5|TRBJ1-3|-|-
CASILSSGNTIYF
TGTGCCAGCATCCTGAGCTCTGGAAACACCATATATTTT
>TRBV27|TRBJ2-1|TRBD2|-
CASSLPGGGRNEQFF
TGTGCCAGCAGTTTACCCGGCGGGGGTAGAAATGAGCAGTTCTTC
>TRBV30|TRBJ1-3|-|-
CAWSVGRGSGNTIYF
TGTGCCTGGAGTGTGGGACGGGGTTCTGGAAACACCATATATTTT
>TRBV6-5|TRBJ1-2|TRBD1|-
CASSYSDRGPNYGYTF
TGTGCCAGCAGTTACTCGGACAGGGGCCCAAACTATGGCTACACCTTC
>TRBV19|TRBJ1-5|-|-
CASQLGTPSNQPQHF
TGTGCCAGCCAACTCGGGACACCTAGCAATCAGCCCCAGCATTTT
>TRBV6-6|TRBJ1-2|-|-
CAGQGVPGLYTF
TGTGCCGGACAAGGGGTGCCTGGGCTTTACACCTTC
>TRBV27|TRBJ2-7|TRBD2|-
CASSIRTSGGPYEQYF
TGTGCCAGCAGTATTCGGACTAGCGGGGGCCCTTACGAGCAGTACTTC
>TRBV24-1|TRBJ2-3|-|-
CATSDTGTRNTDTQYF
TGTGCCACCAGTGATACGGGAACTCGCAACACAGATACGCAGTATTTT
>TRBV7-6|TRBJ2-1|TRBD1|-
CASSLNRGPFDEQFF
TGTGCCAGCAGCTTAAACAGGGGGCCGTTCGATGAGCAGTTCTTC
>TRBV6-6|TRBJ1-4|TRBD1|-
CASRPGQGGEKLFF
TGTGCCAGCAGACCGGGACAGGGTGGTGAAAAACTGTTTTTT
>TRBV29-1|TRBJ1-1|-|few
CSVDHGRNTEAFF
TGCAGCGTCGACCATGGAAGGAACACTGAAGCTTTCTTT
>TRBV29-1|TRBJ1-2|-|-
CSVEFSGLEYGYTF
TGCAGCGTTGAATTTTCCGGGTTGGAATATGGCTACACCTTC
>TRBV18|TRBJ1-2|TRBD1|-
CASSPTTGRDGYTF
TGTGCCAGCTCACCGACGACAGGGAGGGATGGCTACACCTTC
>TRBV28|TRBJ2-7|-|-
CASISGTPAYEQYF
TGTGCCAGCATTTCGGGGACCCCTGCCTACGAGCAGTACTTC
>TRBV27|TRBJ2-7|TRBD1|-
CASSPPLQGSPSYEQYF
TGTGCCAGCAGTCCCCCCCTACAGGGGTCCCCCTCCTACGAGCAGTACTTC
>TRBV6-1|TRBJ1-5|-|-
CASSEFGVGQPQHF
TGTGCCAGCAGTGAATTCGGGGTGGGTCAGCCCCAGCATTTT
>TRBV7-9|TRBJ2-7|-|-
CASSLAGSAQYF
TGTGCCAGCAGCCTAGCCGGGTCGGCGCAGTACTTC
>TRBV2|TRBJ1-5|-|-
CASSGDGRNQPQHF
TGTGCCAGCAGTGGCGACGGCCGCAATCAGCCCCAGCATTTT
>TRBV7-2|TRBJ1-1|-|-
CASVLGGGAGEAFF
TGTGCCAGCGTCCTCGGGGGAGGGGCCGGGGAAGCTTTCTTT
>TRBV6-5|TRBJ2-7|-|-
CASRKPGGGSYEQYF
TGTGCCAGCAGGAAACCAGGTGGCGGGTCCTACGAGCAGTACTTC
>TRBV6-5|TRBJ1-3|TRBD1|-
CASSRGGNTIYF
TGTGCCAGCTCCAGGGGGGGAAACACCATATATTTT
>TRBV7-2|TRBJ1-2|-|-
CASSLLRQAHFYGYTF
TGTGCCAGCAGCTTACTCCGACAGGCGCATTTCTATGGCTACACCTTC
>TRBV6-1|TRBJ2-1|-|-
CASSELSSSSYNEQFF
TGTGCCAGCAGTGAGTTGAGCAGTAGCTCCTACAATGAGCAGTTCTTC
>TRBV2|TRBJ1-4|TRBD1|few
CASSVGTGAGEKLFF
TGTGCCAGCAGTGTCGGGACAGGGGCGGGTGAAAAACTGTTTTTT
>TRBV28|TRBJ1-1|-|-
CASSLPQNTEAFF
TGTGCCAGCAGTTTACCGCAGAACACTGAAGCTTTCTTT
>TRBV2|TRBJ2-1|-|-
CASRVSSGVQYNEQFF
TGTGCCAGCAGAGTATCTTCTGGAGTTCAATATAATGAGCAGTTCTTC
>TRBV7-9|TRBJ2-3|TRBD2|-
CASRRLAGGITDTQYF
TGTGCCAGCAGAAGACTAGCGGGAGGTATTACAGATACGCAGTATTTT
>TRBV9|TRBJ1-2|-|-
CASSAGTVALYGYTF
TGTGCCAGCAGCGCCGGGACGGTTGCCCTTTATGGCTACACCTTC